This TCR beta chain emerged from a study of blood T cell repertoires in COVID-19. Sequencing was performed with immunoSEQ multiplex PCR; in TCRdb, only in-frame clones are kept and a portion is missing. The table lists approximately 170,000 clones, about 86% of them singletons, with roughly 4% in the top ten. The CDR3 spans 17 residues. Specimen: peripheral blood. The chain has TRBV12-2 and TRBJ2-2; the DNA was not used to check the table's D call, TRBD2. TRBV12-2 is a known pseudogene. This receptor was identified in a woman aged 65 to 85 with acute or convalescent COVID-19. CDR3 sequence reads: CASRLVVARSNTGELFF. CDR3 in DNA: TGTGCAAGTCGCTTAGTCGTTGCGAGATCGAACACCGGGGAGCTGTTTTTT.